One T cell receptor (beta chain) is described in this entry. The antigen it recognizes is unknown. It has no much larger one-base neighbor in the sample; base qualities were not kept. CDR1 and CDR2 (DFQATT, SNEGSKA) derive from the germline V gene (reference sequence). V is cut by 0 bases and J by 7 bases, and the space between the germline ends is 13 bases. CDR3 length: 14 amino acids, cysteine to phenylalanine. Here the CDR3 DNA is all that survives: 42 bases in frame from base 1. The source of the sample is a study of CD8 T cells in ankylosing spondylitis (dated 2017 in TCRdb). In the study overall: T cell receptor beta repertoires were profiled in healthy donors and ankylosing spondylitis patients so that disease-linked TCR variants could be found. The full study cohort comprised around 25 ankylosing spondylitis patients and about 110 healthy donors. Peripheral blood was sampled, and synovial fluid was additionally collected from ankylosing spondylitis patients.

Here is what the overall study found, with its caveats: In peripheral blood, the disease-linked clones were found at relatively low frequencies and had a CD8+ phenotype. A TCR beta motif made up of several highly homologous amino acid variants appeared to be characteristic of blood from ankylosing spondylitis patients. According to the report, matched synovial fluid samples from ankylosing spondylitis patients were significantly enriched for the disease-linked clones. Some of the motif variants had been reported before in the synovial fluid and blood of reactive arthritis patients, a finding that suggests common disease-initiation mechanisms.

Reads for this sample came from an Illumina HiSeq 2500. Quantitative 5'-RACE with molecular barcodes was used to prepare TCR beta libraries. The original pipeline was this. A new computational method, built on a probabilistic model of VDJ rearrangement, was used to identify disease-linked TCR variants. The raw public data were reprocessed by TCRdb itself: fastp quality trimming at Q25, MiXCR clonotype calling, in-frame beta chains only. Entries are consolidated by CDR3 protein sequence, retaining the most common genes and DNA. In this record, the V and J calls reflect TCRdb's handling and not the investigators' own analysis. In this sample the table shows 150,000 to 200,000 distinct CDR3 sequences, around 8.9% of which occur a single time. The ten most abundant clones make up more than 12% of the sample.

The receptor was derived from a female donor with ankylosing spondylitis or in good health (not recorded which). Specimen: blood, either unsorted or a sorted T cell fraction (not recorded which). The receptor chain draws on TRBV20-1 and TRBJ1-5; TRBD1 is possibly the D segment (5 matching bases). The nucleotide sequence reads TGCAGTGCTAGAGATCCCGACAGTACCCAGCCCCAGCATTTT. It specifies CSARDPDSTQPQHF.